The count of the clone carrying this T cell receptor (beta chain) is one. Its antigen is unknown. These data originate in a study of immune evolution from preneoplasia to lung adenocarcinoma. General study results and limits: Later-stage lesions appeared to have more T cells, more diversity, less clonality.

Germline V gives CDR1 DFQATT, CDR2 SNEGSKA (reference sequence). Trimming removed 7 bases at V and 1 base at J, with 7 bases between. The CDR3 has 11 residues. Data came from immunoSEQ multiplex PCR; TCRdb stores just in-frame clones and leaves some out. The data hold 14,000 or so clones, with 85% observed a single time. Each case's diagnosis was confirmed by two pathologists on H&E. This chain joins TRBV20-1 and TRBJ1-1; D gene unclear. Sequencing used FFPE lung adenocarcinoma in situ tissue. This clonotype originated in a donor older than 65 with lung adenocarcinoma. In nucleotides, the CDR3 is TGCAGTGTTGACGGGAACACTGAAGCTTTCTTT. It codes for CSVDGNTEAFF.